One sample yielded the 14 T cell receptor beta chains listed below, sequenced in a study of CD8 T cells in ankylosing spondylitis. One entry per CDR3 protein results from TCRdb running MiXCR on the 5' RACE reads. The sample shows approximately 210,000 distinct CDR3 sequences, 9.5% to 15% of them seen only once. Sequences were obtained from blood, either unsorted or a sorted T cell fraction (not recorded which). The receptor set was obtained from a male donor with ankylosing spondylitis or in good health (not recorded which).

The chain uses TRBV4-1 and TRBJ1-2; D might be TRBD1 (5 bases). Per germline, CDR1 MGHRA and CDR2 YSYEKL. V shed 3 bases and J shed 5 bases, with 13 bases lying between them. This CDR3 contains 14 residues. In DNA, the CDR3 is TGCGCCAGCAGCCAGGGGCCCGGGGCGTATGGCTACACCTTC. This codes for CASSQGPGAYGYTF.

The chain has TRBV5-1 and TRBJ2-1; no firm D call. CDR1 SGHRS and CDR2 YFSETQ come from the germline V gene. V was shortened by 0 bases and J by 5 bases, with 9 bases between the two germline ends. CDR3 length equals 14 residues. The CDR3 bases are TGCGCCAGCAGCTTGGGTACAGTCGACAATGAGCAGTTCTTC. This sequence encodes CASSLGTVDNEQFF. Looking up the rest from reference TRBV5-1 and TRBJ2-1 gives the full variable domain: KAGVTQTPRYLIKTRGQQVTLSCSPISGHRSVSWYQQTPGQGLQFLFEYFSETQRNKGNFPGRFSGRQFSNSRSEMNVSTLELGDSALYLCASSLGTVDNEQFFGPGTRLTVL.

This clonotype was seen a handful of times. The V call is TRBV27, the J call TRBJ2-1; D might be TRBD2 (5 bases). Trimming cost V 6 bases and J 0 bases, with 12 bases left between them. The V gene's germline CDR1 is MNHEY and CDR2 SMNVEV (reference sequence). The length of the CDR3 is 15 residues. The DNA of the CDR3 is TGTGCCAGCAGGCTCAGCGGAAGCTCCTACAATGAGCAGTTCTTC. Protein product: CASRLSGSSYNEQFF.

This clonotype has at least ten counts. The chain employs TRBV10-2 and TRBJ2-4, with a possible D match to TRBD1 (6 bases). V gave up 6 bases and J gave up 0 bases, with 15 bases separating them. The CDR3 has 16 residues. Germline V gene sequence: CDR1 WSHSY, CDR2 SAAADI. CDR3 region: CASRGGQSLAKNIQYF. The CDR3 DNA reads as TGCGCCAGCAGGGGTGGACAGTCTCTAGCCAAAAACATTCAGTACTTC.

In its sample, this clonotype was seen a few times. The genes are TRBV10-2 and TRBJ2-1; D remains unclear. Trimming stripped 2 bases from V and 0 bases from J, with 8 bases between. The CDR3 loop spans 15 amino acids. The germline V gene has CDR1 WSHSY and CDR2 SAAADI. The CDR3 coding sequence is TGCGCCAGCAGTGAGAGGTGGAGCTCCTACAATGAGCAGTTCTTC. It specifies CASSERWSSYNEQFF.

The chain recombines TRBV12-3 or TRBV12-4 with TRBJ2-1; D not certain. V gave up 1 base and J gave up 10 bases, with 11 bases separating them. This CDR3 comprises 13 residues. In DNA form, the CDR3 reads TGTGCCAGCAGTTTAGGGAACTCCTGGGAGCAGTTCTTC. Its translation is CASSLGNSWEQFF.

The chain carries TRBV13 and TRBJ2-3; the D gene is possibly TRBD1 (7 bases). The CDR3 contains 13 residues. Trimming removed 4 bases from V and 5 bases from J, with 10 bases in between. Germline-derived CDR1 and CDR2 are PRHDT and FYEKMQ (reference sequence). The CDR3 DNA reads as TGTGCCAGCAGCTACAGGGGAGGAGATACGCAGTATTTT. This translates into CASSYRGGDTQYF. The full variable domain, rest sourced from reference TRBV13 and TRBJ2-3, is AAGVIQSPRHLIKEKRETATLKCYPIPRHDTVYWYQQGPGQDPQFLISFYEKMQSDKGSIPDRFSAQQFSDYHSELNMSSLELGDSALYFCASSYRGGDTQYFGPGTRLTVL.

This chain joins TRBV11-1 and TRBJ2-1; TRBD1 matches 8 bases. Trimming took 2 bases from V and 7 from J; bases not matched to a gene: 16. CDR3 size: 18 residues. From germline, CDR1 is SGHAT and CDR2 FQDESV (reference sequence). CDR3 protein: CASSLRAGRTGFENEQFF. In DNA, the CDR3 is TGTGCCAGCAGCTTAAGGGCCGGAAGGACAGGGTTTGAGAATGAGCAGTTCTTC.

This clonotype was observed a few times. The CDR3 DNA is TGCAGTGCTAGAACTGGGACAGGGAATAATTCACCCCTCCACTTT. It specifies CSARTGTGNNSPLHF. The chain carries TRBV20-1 and TRBJ1-6; 9 bases line up with TRBD1. J lost 5 bases, V lost 2 bases, and 4 bases had no gene match. The CDR3 contains 15 residues. The germline gives CDR1 DFQATT, CDR2 SNEGSKA (reference sequence).

This clonotype was observed a few times. This chain links TRBV20-1 with TRBJ2-3, with 7 positions matching TRBD1. J lost 1 base, V lost 0 bases, and 10 bases had no gene match. This CDR3 comprises 17 residues. Germline CDR1 is DFQATT and CDR2 is SNEGSKA (reference sequence). The CDR3 protein is CSARDPLQGRGTDTQYF. The CDR3 nucleotides read TGCAGTGCTAGAGACCCCTTACAGGGGAGAGGCACAGATACGCAGTATTTT.

This clonotype was seen at least ten times. The V gene is TRBV2, the J gene TRBJ2-1; D uncertain. V was clipped by 6 bases and J by 2 bases, with 14 bases between them. Germline CDR1 reads SNHLY; CDR2 reads FYNNEI. The CDR3 is 15 residues long. The CDR3 here is CASSASIPPYNEQFF. DNA of the CDR3: TGTGCCAGCAGCGCCAGTATACCTCCCTACAATGAGCAGTTCTTC.

This clonotype was counted ten times or more. This chain links TRBV4-1 with TRBJ1-3; D uncertain. CDR1 and CDR2 from the germline V gene are MGHRA and YSYEKL. The CDR3 is 13 residues long. Trimming removed 9 bases at V and 0 bases at J, with 9 bases between. In nucleotides, the CDR3 is TGCGCCAGTGGGAGCCGCTCTGGAAACACCATATATTTT. Translation gives CASGSRSGNTIYF.

For this clonotype: One end of the junction varies from germline; a read error may be responsible. The chain is built from TRBV4-1 and TRBJ2-7; tentative D call: TRBD2 (5 bases). This CDR3 has 15 residues. Germline V gene sequence: CDR1 MGHRA, CDR2 YSYEKL. The DNA for the CDR3 is TGCGCCAGCAGACAAGAGTCCAGGACTTACTACGAGCAGTACTTC. It encodes CASRQESRTYYEQYF.

This clonotype was counted ten times or more. J is TRBJ1-1 and V is TRBV4-1; 7 positions match TRBD1. Trimming removed 6 bases from V and 3 bases from J; junction bases left unmatched: 10. The CDR3 runs to 15 residues. CDR1 is MGHRA, CDR2 YSYEKL, per germline. The CDR3 sequence: CASRGEGAYHTEAFF. The CDR3 nucleotides are TGCGCCAGCAGAGGAGAGGGGGCTTATCACACTGAAGCTTTCTTT.